This T cell receptor (beta chain) was profiled in a study of T cell responses to AZD1222 COVID-19 vaccine. Study-wide points: Every sample of the repertoires postdated the peak T cell response. Increases in Spike-specific TCR breadth and depth were seen after two AZD1222 doses. Along spike, vaccine-associated CD4 TCRs were found throughout, with dominance at 160-218 and 743-854. The sample set comprised mostly white British donors with more females, and clonal diversity was possibly underestimated.

Notes on this clone: Its antigen remains unidentified.

CDR3 length equals 13 residues. V was trimmed by 0 bases and J by 3 bases, leaving 6 bases between them. Germline loops: CDR1 SGHRS, CDR2 YFSETQ. Data came from immunoSEQ multiplex PCR; TCRdb stores just in-frame clones and leaves some out. The data hold roughly 150,000 clones, with 85% to 95% observed a single time. The sample consisted of peripheral blood, taken on day 0 of AZD1222 vaccination. This TCR derives from an adult in good health. The gene calls are TRBV5-1 and TRBJ1-1; maybe TRBD1 (6 bases). CDR3 coding DNA: TGCGCCAGCAGCTTGGACAGGGACACTGAAGCTTTCTTT. Its translation is CASSLDRDTEAFF.